The sequence of this T cell receptor (beta chain) was determined in a study of Graves' ophthalmopathy and Graves' hyperthyroidism. Germline V gene sequence: CDR1 SGHTA, CDR2 FQGNSA. V dropped 5 bases and J dropped 6 bases, with 16 bases sitting between them. This CDR3 has 14 amino acids. CDR3 regions of TCR beta were amplified from RNA transcripts. Amplification began with first-round RT-PCR using HTBI primers, then second-round multiplex PCR was performed. A single record per CDR3 protein comes from TCRdb applying MiXCR to the multiplex PCR reads. Of under 250,000 distinct CDR3 sequences in the sample, under 30% were seen once. This clonotype was observed at least ten times. The study enrolled ophthalmopathy donors with moderate-to-severe activity, CAS ≥3, NOSPECS ≥4 and duration under 3 months.

Material: peripheral blood. V usage is TRBV7-2 and J usage is TRBJ1-2; D uncertain. The sequence derives from a man aged 50 or older with Graves' ophthalmopathy. This chain's CDR3 is CASSTSRAGNGYTF. The CDR3 coding sequence is TGTGCCAGCAGCACATCACGGGCCGGGAATGGCTACACCTTC.